The rows below give T cell receptor beta chains drawn from one sample of a study of blood T cell repertoires in COVID-19. Sequenced by immunoSEQ multiplex PCR; TCRdb stores in-frame clones only, minus some. The sample contains 400,000 to 450,000 clones, 70% to 90% of which appear only once. Material: peripheral blood. These receptors were obtained from a woman in her thirties with active or convalescent COVID-19. Both conserved end residues are part of each CDR3. Each record gives: CDR3 protein, V gene, J gene.

cdr3_aa: CASRTGASSNQPQHF; v_call: TRBV6-5; j_call: TRBJ1-5
cdr3_aa: CASRLGSTGELFF; v_call: TRBV5-1; j_call: TRBJ2-2
cdr3_aa: CASSLRGAVMNTEAFF; v_call: TRBV3-1/TRBV3-2; j_call: TRBJ1-1
cdr3_aa: CASSLGGGSYNSPLHF; v_call: TRBV7-8; j_call: TRBJ1-6
cdr3_aa: CASSHGETRGSNTIYF; v_call: TRBV4-1; j_call: TRBJ1-3
cdr3_aa: CATSDPTGGNEQFF; v_call: TRBV24-1; j_call: TRBJ2-1
cdr3_aa: CASSIGGLAALAKNIQYF; v_call: TRBV19; j_call: TRBJ2-4
cdr3_aa: CASSDRQAWEQYF; v_call: TRBV2; j_call: TRBJ2-7
cdr3_aa: CASSPGTDLDRYF; v_call: TRBV2; j_call: TRBJ2-7
cdr3_aa: CAISEAGTSGYEQYF; v_call: TRBV10-3; j_call: TRBJ2-7
cdr3_aa: CASSQITGELFF; v_call: TRBV4-1; j_call: TRBJ2-2
cdr3_aa: CASSVEQWEKLFF; v_call: TRBV2; j_call: TRBJ1-4
cdr3_aa: CASSQMGGRKGEQYF; v_call: TRBV3-1/TRBV3-2; j_call: TRBJ2-7
cdr3_aa: CASSQDIIGDRPYEQYF; v_call: TRBV3-1/TRBV3-2; j_call: TRBJ2-7
cdr3_aa: CASSPTDRVTAGELFF; v_call: TRBV18; j_call: TRBJ2-2